This T cell receptor (beta chain) was recorded in a study of patients and donors after allogeneic stem cell transplantation. Each CDR3 protein is one row after TCRdb ran MiXCR on the RT-PCR reads. This table holds 190,000 or so distinct CDR3 sequences, less than 50% found once. This clonotype was seen a handful of times. Sequencing was carried out using blood, either unsorted or a sorted T cell fraction (not recorded which). The clonotype was recovered from a human donor who was either an allogeneic HSCT recipient or a stem cell or donor lymphocyte infusion donor (not recorded which). It is not recorded whose cells these are; they may come from a transplant donor.

The CDR3 DNA is TGCGCCAGCAGCCGGTCCGGGACAGGGGTCGGGACTGAAGCTTTCTTT. As protein: CASSRSGTGVGTEAFF. This chain uses TRBV5-1 with TRBJ1-1; 10 bases are a match to TRBD1. This CDR3 spans 16 amino acids. CDR1 SGHRS and CDR2 YFSETQ come from the germline V gene. After removal of 4 bases from V and 5 bases from J, the junction contained 11 bases not matched to a gene.